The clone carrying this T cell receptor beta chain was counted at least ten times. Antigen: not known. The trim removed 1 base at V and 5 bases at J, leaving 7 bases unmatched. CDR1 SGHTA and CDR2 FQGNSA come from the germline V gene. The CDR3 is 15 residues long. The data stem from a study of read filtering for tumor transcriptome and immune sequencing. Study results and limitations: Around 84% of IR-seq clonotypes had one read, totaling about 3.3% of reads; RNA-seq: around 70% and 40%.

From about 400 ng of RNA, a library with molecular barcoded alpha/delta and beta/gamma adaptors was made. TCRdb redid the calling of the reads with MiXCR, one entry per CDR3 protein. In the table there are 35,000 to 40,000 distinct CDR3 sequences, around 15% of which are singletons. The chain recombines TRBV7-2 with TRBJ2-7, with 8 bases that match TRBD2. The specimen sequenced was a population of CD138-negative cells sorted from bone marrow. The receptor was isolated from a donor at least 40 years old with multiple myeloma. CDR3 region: CASSLGPGGPNEQYF. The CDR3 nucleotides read TGTGCCAGCAGCTTAGGACCGGGAGGGCCCAACGAGCAGTACTTC.